A single T cell receptor (beta chain) is shown here with its context. The antigen remains unidentified. CDR1 is MNHEY, CDR2 SVGAGI, per germline. V dropped 8 bases and J dropped 0 bases, with 14 bases sitting between them. This CDR3 contains 15 residues. This sample was taken from a study of T cell responses to AZD1222 COVID-19 vaccine. Regarding the study as a whole: Per reports, nearly half of all spike-specific TCRs target regions that are unmutated in variants. Clonal diversity was possibly underestimated, and the donors were mostly white British, with more females. The number of AZD1222 recipients seropositive at baseline was only 5 to 7.

Measured with immunoSEQ multiplex PCR; TCRdb has only the in-frame clones, and not every one. The sample holds about 150,000 clones; 90% are singletons and the top ten take 1.5% to 2%. The receptor was derived from an adult in good health. The chain is built from TRBV6-5 and TRBJ2-1, with a possible D match to TRBD2 (6 bases). Sequencing used peripheral blood, obtained on day 0 of AZD1222 vaccination. This CDR3 reads CASAIGGYSYNEQFF. The CDR3 nucleotides are TGTGCCAGCGCGATTGGGGGGTACTCCTACAATGAGCAGTTCTTC.